These 14 T cell receptor beta chains originate from one sample sequenced in a study of T-cell memory formation after mild COVID-19. TCRdb reanalysed the 5' RACE reads using MiXCR and keeps one entry per CDR3 protein. The sample has approximately 150,000 distinct CDR3 sequences, 10% to 15% seen once. Sequences were obtained from PBMCs or a T cell subset sorted from them (not recorded which). The source is a man aged 18 to 29 who had mild COVID-19 (a few samples of this study predate the infection). Cell type and time point are not known.

The chain links TRBV6-6 to TRBJ1-1, with D possibly matching TRBD1 (5 bases). There are 16 residues in the CDR3. The germline CDR1 and CDR2 sequences are MNHNY and SVGAGI (reference sequence). Trimming took 2 bases from V and 1 from J, leaving 14 bases between them. The CDR3 nucleotides are TGTGCCAGCAGTTACGAGCAGGGTCTTTGGAACACTGAAGCTTTCTTT. Translated: CASSYEQGLWNTEAFF.

This clonotype turned up a few times. CDR3 in amino acids: CASSSTGALSGANVLTF. CDR3 nucleotide sequence: TGTGCCAGCAGCTCGACAGGGGCCCTCTCTGGGGCCAACGTCCTGACTTTC. V gene TRBV7-9 combines with J gene TRBJ2-6; 8 positions agree with TRBD1. After removal of 4 bases from V and 0 bases from J, the junction contained 5 bases not matched to a gene. CDR1 and CDR2 (germline): SEHNR, FQNEAQ (reference sequence). The CDR3 consists of 17 residues.

In its sample, this clonotype was seen a few times. CDR3: CASSEDPDTQYF. The CDR3 nucleotides read TGCGCCAGCAGCGAAGACCCAGATACGCAGTATTTT. V gene TRBV5-1 combines with J gene TRBJ2-3; the D is unclear. This CDR3 is 12 amino acids long. Germline loops: CDR1 SGHRS, CDR2 YFSETQ. Deletions cut 4 bases from V and 4 bases from J, with 7 bases between.

This clonotype was counted at least ten times. This rearrangement joins TRBV6-5 to TRBJ2-2; 7 bases align to TRBD1. In germline, CDR1 is MNHEY, CDR2 SVGAGI. The V segment lost 6 bases and the J segment 5 bases; nucleotides outside the gene matches: 9. This CDR3 comprises 15 residues. The DNA of the CDR3 is TGTGCCAGCAGACGACAGGGTGCGGTAACCGGGGAGCTGTTTTTT. Protein product: CASRRQGAVTGELFF.

The chain uses TRBV5-1 and TRBJ2-7, with D perhaps matching TRBD1 (5 bases). Deletions cut 4 bases from V and 6 bases from J, with 14 bases between. Germline V gene lookup returns CDR1 SGHRS and CDR2 YFSETQ. This CDR3 comprises 13 residues. The CDR3 DNA is TGCGCCAGCAGCGTTGCAGGGATGAGCGAGCAGTACTTC. Amino acids: CASSVAGMSEQYF.

J is TRBJ1-1 and V is TRBV7-9, with a weak D call TRBD1 (5 bases). CDR1 SEHNR and CDR2 FQNEAQ come from the germline V gene (reference sequence). This CDR3 contains 13 residues. Trimming pared 1 base from V and 7 bases from J, leaving 10 bases between. Here the CDR3 reads CASSLGQGNEAFF. The CDR3 coding sequence is TGTGCCAGCAGCTTAGGGCAGGGCAATGAAGCTTTCTTT.

Only a few counts were recorded for this clonotype. The J gene is TRBJ1-6, the V gene TRBV7-9, with TRBD1 identical over 9 bases. V shed 9 bases and J 4 bases; nucleotides not matched to a gene: 7. Looked up from germline, CDR1 is SEHNR and CDR2 is FQNEAQ (reference sequence). CDR3 length equals 15 residues. In DNA form, the CDR3 reads TGTGCCAGTGGTCCCGGGACAGGGTATAATTCACCCCTCCACTTT. Translated, it gives CASGPGTGYNSPLHF. Using reference TRBV7-9 and TRBJ1-6 for the parts outside the CDR3, the full variable domain is DTGVSQNPRHKITKRGQNVTFRCDPISEHNRLYWYRQTLGQGPEFLTYFQNEAQLEKSRLLSDRFSAERPKGSFSTLEIQRTEQGDSAMYLCASGPGTGYNSPLHFGNGTRLTVT.

This clonotype was seen repeatedly, ten times or more. J is TRBJ1-2 and V is TRBV12-3 or TRBV12-4, with D possibly being TRBD1 (5 bases). The V end lost 7 bases, the J end lost 5 bases, and 14 bases lay between the germline ends. CDR3 size: 13 residues. The CDR3 sequence is CASNRDRGYGYTF. The CDR3 DNA sequence: TGTGCCAGCAACCGGGACCGAGGATATGGCTACACCTTC.

This clonotype was counted only a few times. V and J are TRBV10-2 and TRBJ2-7; D tentatively reads TRBD1 or TRBD2 (5 bases each). Trimming pared 7 bases from V and 4 bases from J, leaving 14 bases between. CDR1 and CDR2 (germline): WSHSY, SAAADI. This CDR3 comprises 13 residues. CDR3 nucleotides: TGCGCCAGCACCGGGGACCCCGGGTACGAGCAGTACTTC. Its translation is CASTGDPGYEQYF.

This clonotype was observed at least ten times. The chain links TRBV18 to TRBJ1-1; tentative D call: TRBD1 (5 bases). CDR1 is KGHSH and CDR2 is LQKENI in the germline V gene. The CDR3 has 13 residues. The V gene lost 6 bases and the J gene lost 4 bases, with 12 bases spanning the gap. In DNA, the CDR3 is TGTGCCAGCTCTCTTGTCGGGGGCACTGAAGCTTTCTTT. Protein sequence: CASSLVGGTEAFF.

The chain combines TRBV7-2 with TRBJ2-1; D uncertain. Trimming removed 4 bases from V and 8 bases from J, with 15 bases in between. Per the germline V gene, CDR1 is SGHTA and CDR2 is FQGNSA. The CDR3 sequence is 14 residues long. The CDR3 here is CASSSSNEDHEQFF. The DNA for the CDR3 is TGTGCCAGCAGCTCCTCAAACGAGGACCATGAGCAGTTCTTC.

Many counts were recorded for this clonotype. The chain has TRBV4-2 and TRBJ1-2; maybe TRBD1 (6 bases). The CDR3 length is 14 residues. Trimming left V 4 bases short and J 8 bases short, with 17 bases between. CDR1 LGHNA and CDR2 YNFKEQ come from the germline V gene. CDR3: CASSPTGGVGGYTF. CDR3 nucleotide sequence: TGTGCCAGCAGCCCCACCGGGGGCGTCGGGGGCTACACCTTC.

The rearrangement joins TRBV28 to TRBJ2-7; 7 bases are shared with TRBD1. Germline V CDR1 and CDR2: MDHEN, SYDVKM. The CDR3 is 15 residues long. Trimming cost V 5 bases and J 5 bases; bases outside gene matches: 12. CDR3 region: CASSPRRTGNNEQYV. As DNA, the CDR3 is TGTGCCAGCAGTCCTAGGCGGACAGGAAATAACGAGCAGTACGTC.

This clonotype occurred a few times. The chain uses TRBV6-6 and TRBJ1-5, with a tentative D call TRBD1 (6 bases). V was clipped by 4 bases and J by 0 bases, with 10 bases between them. Germline V gene sequence: CDR1 MNHNY, CDR2 SVGAGI (reference sequence). This CDR3 comprises 15 residues. Written as DNA, the CDR3 is TGTGCCAGCAGTTGGGGGGGACATAGCAATCAGCCCCAGCATTTT. It translates to CASSWGGHSNQPQHF.